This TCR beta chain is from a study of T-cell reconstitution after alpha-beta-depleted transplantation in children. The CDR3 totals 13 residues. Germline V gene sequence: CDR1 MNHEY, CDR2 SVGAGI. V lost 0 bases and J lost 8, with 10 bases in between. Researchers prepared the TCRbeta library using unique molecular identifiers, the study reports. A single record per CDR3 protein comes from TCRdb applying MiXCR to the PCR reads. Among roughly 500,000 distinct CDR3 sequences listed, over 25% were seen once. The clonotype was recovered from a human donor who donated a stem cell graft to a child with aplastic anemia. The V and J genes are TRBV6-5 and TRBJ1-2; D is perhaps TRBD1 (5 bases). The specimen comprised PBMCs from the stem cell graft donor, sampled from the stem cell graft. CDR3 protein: CASSYSAGRGYTF. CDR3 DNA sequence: TGTGCCAGCAGTTACTCCGCAGGGAGAGGCTACACCTTC.